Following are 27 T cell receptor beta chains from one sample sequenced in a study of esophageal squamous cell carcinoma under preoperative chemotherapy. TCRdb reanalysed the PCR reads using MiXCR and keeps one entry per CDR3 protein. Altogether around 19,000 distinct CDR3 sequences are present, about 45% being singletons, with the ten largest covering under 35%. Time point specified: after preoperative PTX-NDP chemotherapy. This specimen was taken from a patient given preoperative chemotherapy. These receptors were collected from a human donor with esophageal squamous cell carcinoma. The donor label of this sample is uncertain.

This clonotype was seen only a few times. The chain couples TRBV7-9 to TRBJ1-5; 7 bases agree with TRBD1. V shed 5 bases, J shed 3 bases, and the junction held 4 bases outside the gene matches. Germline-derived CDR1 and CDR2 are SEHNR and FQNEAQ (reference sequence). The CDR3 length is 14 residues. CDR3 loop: CASSARGLNQPQHF. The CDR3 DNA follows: TGTGCCAGCAGCGCTAGGGGGCTCAATCAGCCCCAGCATTTT.

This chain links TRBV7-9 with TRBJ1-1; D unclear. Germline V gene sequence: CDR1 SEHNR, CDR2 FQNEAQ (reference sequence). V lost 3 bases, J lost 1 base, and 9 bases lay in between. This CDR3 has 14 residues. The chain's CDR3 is CASSLNVRNTEAFF. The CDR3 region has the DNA TGTGCCAGCAGCTTGAATGTTAGGAACACTGAAGCTTTCTTT.

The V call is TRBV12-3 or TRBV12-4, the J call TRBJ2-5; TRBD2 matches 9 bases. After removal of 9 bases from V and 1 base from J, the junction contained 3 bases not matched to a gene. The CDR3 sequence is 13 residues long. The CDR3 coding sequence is TGTGCCAGTTTAGCGGGAGCCCAAGAGACCCAGTACTTC. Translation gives CASLAGAQETQYF.

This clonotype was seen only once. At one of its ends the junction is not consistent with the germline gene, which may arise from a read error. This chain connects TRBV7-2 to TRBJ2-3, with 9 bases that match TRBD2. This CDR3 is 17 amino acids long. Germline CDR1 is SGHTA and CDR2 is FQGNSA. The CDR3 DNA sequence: TGTGCCAGCAGGATACTAGGTAGCGGGAGTATCGCAGATATTCAGTATTTC. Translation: CASRILGSGSIADIQYF.

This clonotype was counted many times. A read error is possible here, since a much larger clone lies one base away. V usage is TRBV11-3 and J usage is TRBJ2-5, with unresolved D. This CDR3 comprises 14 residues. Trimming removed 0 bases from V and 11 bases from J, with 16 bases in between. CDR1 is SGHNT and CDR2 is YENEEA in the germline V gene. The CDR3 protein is CASSLDPSNNEQYF. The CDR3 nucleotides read TGTGCCAGCAGCTTAGATCCCTCGAACAATGAGCAGTACTTC.

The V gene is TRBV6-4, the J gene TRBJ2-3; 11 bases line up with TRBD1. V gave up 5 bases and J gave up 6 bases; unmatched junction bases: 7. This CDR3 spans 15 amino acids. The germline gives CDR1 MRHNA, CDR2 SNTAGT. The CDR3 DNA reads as TGTGCCAGCAGTACCGGGACAGGGGGGATGGATACGCAGTATTTT. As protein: CASSTGTGGMDTQYF.

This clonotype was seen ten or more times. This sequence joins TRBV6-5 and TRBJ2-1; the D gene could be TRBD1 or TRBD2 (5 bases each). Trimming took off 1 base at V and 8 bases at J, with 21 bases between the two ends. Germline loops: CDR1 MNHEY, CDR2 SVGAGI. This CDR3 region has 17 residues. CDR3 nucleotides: TGTGCCAGCAGTTACTGGGGCGGGCAAAACCCGAGTGATGAGCAGTTCTTC. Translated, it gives CASSYWGGQNPSDEQFF.

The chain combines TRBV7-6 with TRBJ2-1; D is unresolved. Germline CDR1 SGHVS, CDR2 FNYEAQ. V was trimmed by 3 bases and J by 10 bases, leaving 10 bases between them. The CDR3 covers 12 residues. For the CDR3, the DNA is TGTGCCAGCAGCTTGGATGCCTACGAGCAGTTCTTC. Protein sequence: CASSLDAYEQFF.

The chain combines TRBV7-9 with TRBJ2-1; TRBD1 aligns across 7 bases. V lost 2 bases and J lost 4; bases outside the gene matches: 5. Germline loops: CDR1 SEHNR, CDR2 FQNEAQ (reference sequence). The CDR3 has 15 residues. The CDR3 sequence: CASSLQGQFYNEQFF. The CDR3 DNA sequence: TGTGCCAGCAGCTTACAGGGACAGTTTTACAATGAGCAGTTCTTC.

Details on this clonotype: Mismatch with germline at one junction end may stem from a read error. The chain's CDR3 is CASSVSGLGTKDMQYF. DNA for the CDR3: TGTGCCAGCAGCGTGTCGGGGCTGGGAACCAAAGATATGCAGTATTTC. The chain is built from TRBV11-2 and TRBJ2-4; the D gene could be TRBD1 or TRBD2 (5 bases each). Germline V gene data show CDR1 as SGHAT and CDR2 as FQNNGV. The CDR3 is 16 residues long. The variable domain in full, completed from reference TRBV11-2 and TRBJ2-4, reads EAGVAQSPRYKIIEKRQSVAFWCNPISGHATLYWYQQILGQGPKLLIQFQNNGVVDDSQLPKDRFSAERLKGVDSTLKIQPAKLEDSAVYLCASSVSGLGTKDMQYFGAGTRLSVL.

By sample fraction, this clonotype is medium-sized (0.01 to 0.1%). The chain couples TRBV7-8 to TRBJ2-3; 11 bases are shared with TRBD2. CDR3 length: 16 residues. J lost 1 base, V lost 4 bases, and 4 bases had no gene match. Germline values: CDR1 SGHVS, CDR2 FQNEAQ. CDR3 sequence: CASSSGTSGGTDTQYF. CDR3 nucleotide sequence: TGTGCCAGCAGCTCGGGGACTAGCGGCGGCACAGATACGCAGTATTTT.

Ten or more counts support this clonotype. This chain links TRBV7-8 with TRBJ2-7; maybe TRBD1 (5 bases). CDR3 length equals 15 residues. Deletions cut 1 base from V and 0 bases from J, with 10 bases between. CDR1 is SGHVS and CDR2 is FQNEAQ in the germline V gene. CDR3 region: CASSLEATVSYEQYF. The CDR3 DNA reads TGTGCCAGCAGCTTAGAGGCGACAGTCTCCTACGAGCAGTACTTC.

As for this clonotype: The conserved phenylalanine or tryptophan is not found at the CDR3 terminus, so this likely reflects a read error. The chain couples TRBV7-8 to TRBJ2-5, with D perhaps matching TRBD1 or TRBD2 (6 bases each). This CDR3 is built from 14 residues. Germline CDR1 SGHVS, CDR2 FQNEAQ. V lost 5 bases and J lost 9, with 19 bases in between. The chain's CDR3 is CASSLLTGAASQYL. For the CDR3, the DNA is TGTGCCAGCAGCCTACTGACGGGGGCAGCGTCCCAGTACTTG.

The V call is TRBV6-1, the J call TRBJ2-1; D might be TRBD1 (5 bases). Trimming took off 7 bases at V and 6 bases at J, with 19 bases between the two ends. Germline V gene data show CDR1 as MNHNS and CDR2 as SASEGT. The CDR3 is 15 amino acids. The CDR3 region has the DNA TGTGCCAGCAAAATGGGGCTAATCCCCGCCAATGAGCAGTTCTTC. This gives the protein CASKMGLIPANEQFF.

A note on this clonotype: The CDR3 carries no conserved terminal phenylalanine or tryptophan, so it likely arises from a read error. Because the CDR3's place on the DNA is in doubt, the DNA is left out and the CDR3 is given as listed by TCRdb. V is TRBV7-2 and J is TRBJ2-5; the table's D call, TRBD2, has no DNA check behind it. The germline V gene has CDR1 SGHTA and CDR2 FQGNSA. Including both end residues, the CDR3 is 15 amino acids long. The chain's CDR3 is CASSSRTSGGETRYS.

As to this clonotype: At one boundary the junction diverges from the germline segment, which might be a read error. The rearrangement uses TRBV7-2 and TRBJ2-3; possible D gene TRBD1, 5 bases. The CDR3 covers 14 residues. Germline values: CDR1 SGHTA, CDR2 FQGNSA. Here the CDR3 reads CAGSVGRLQDTQYF. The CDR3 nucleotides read TGTGCGGGCAGCGTGGGGCGACTCCAAGATACGCAGTATTTC. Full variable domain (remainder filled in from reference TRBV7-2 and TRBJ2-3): GAGVSQSPSNKVTEKGKDVELRCDPISGHTALYWYRQSLGQGLEFLIYFQGNSAPDKSGLPSDRFSAERTGGSVSTLTIQRTQQEDSAVYLCAGSVGRLQDTQYFGPGTRLTVL.

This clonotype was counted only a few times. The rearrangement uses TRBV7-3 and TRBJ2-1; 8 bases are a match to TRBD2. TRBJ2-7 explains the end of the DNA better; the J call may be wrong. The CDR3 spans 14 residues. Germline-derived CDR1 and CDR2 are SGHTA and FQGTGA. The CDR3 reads CASSLLGLVGEQYF. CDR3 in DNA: TGTGCCAGCAGCTTATTGGGACTAGTGGGCGAGCAGTACTTC.

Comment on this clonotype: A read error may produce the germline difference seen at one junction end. For the CDR3, the DNA is TGCCGCGGCACGGGGCCGAGCGGCAAAGATACGCAGTATTTC. Its translation: CRGTGPSGKDTQYF. This sequence joins TRBV28 and TRBJ2-3; possibly TRBD1 or TRBD2 for D (5 bases each). The CDR3 is made up of 14 amino acids. The germline V gene has CDR1 MDHEN and CDR2 SYDVKM.

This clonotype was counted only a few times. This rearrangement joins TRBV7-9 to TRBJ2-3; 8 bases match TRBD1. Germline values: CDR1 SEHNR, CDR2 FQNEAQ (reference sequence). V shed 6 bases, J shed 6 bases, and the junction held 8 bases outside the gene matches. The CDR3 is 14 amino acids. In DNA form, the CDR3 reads TGTGCCAGCAGGGAAGGACAGGGTCTGGATACGCAGTATTTT. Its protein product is CASREGQGLDTQYF.

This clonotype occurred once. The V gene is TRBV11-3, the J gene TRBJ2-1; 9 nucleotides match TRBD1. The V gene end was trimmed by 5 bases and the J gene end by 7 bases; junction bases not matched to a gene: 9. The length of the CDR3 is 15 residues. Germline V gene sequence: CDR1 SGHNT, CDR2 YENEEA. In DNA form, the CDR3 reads TGTGCCAGCAGCACCGGGACAGGGACATCAAATGAGCAGTTCTTC. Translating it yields CASSTGTGTSNEQFF.

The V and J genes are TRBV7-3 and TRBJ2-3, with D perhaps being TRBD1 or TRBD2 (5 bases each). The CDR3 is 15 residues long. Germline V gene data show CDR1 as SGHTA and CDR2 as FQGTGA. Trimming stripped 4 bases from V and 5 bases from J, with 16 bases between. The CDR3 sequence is CASSWGDGAGDTQYF. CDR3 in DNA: TGTGCCAGCAGCTGGGGAGACGGGGCTGGAGATACGCAGTATTTT.

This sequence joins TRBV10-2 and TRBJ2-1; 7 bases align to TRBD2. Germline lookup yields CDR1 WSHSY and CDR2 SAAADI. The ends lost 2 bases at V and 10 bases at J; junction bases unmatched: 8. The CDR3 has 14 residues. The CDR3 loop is CASSEGVAGYEQFF. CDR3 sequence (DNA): TGCGCCAGCAGTGAGGGGGTAGCGGGCTACGAGCAGTTCTTC.

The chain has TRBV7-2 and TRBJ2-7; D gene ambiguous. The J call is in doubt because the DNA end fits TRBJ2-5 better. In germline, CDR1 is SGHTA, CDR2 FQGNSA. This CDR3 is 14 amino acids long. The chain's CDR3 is CASSLDPALRTQYF. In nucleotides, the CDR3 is TGTGCCAGCAGCTTAGATCCAGCCTTAAGGACCCAGTACTTC.

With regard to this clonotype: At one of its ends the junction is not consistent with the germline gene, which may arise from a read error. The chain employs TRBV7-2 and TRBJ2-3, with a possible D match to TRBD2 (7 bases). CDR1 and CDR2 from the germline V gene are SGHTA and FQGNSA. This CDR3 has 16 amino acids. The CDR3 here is CASRARGGGGPDTQYF. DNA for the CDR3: TGTGCCAGCAGGGCACGAGGGGGGGGGGGCCCAGATACGCAGTATTTC.

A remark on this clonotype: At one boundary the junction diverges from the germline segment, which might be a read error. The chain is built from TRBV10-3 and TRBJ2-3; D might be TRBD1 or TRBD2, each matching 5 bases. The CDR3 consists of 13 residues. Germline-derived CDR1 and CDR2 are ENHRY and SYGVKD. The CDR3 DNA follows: TGTGCCTCGGGGCTGTGTACCACAAACACGCAGTATTTC. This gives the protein CASGLCTTNTQYF.

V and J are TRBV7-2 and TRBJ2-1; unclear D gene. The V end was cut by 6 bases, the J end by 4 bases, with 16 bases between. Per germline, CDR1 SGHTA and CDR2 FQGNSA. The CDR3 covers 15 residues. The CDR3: CASSVDGNRYNEQFF. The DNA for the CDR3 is TGTGCCAGCAGTGTAGACGGTAATCGGTACAATGAGCAGTTCTTC.

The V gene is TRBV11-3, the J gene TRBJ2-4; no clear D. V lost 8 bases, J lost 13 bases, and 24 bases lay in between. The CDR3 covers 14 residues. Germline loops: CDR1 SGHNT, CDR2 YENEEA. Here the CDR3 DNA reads TGTGCCAGCGGCCCACTTGTGGGCTACAATGAGCAGTACTTC. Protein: CASGPLVGYNEQYF.